Sequencing of this T cell receptor beta chain was carried out in a study of patients and donors after allogeneic stem cell transplantation. Germline CDR1 reads DFQATT; CDR2 reads SNEGSKA (reference sequence). The V gene end was trimmed by 6 bases and the J gene end by 0 bases; junction bases not matched to a gene: 5. The CDR3 is 14 residues long. TCRdb reprocessed the RT-PCR reads with MiXCR, giving one entry per CDR3 protein. The table has more than 150,000 distinct CDR3 sequences, approximately 24% seen once; the top ten hold roughly 27%. This TCR derives from a human donor who was either an allogeneic HSCT recipient or a stem cell or donor lymphocyte infusion donor (not recorded which). It is not recorded whose cells these are; they may come from a transplant donor. The chain joins TRBV20-1 to TRBJ2-1; 7 nucleotides line up with TRBD1. Material: blood, either unsorted or a sorted T cell fraction (not recorded which). CDR3 region: CSAQGQLSYNEQFF. CDR3 nucleotides: TGCAGTGCGCAGGGACAGCTCTCCTACAATGAGCAGTTCTTC.